The rows below give T cell receptor beta chains drawn from one sample of a study of blood T cells in healthy people across ages. Each CDR3 protein gets one entry after TCRdb re-called the 5' RACE reads with MiXCR. The sample records approximately 810,000 distinct CDR3 sequences, 25% to 35% being singletons. Sequenced: blood. These receptors came from a woman of 80 years or more in good health. CDR3s include the opening cysteine and the closing phenylalanine or tryptophan. The D gene is left open where the match is weak. Clone size is not always given. Where it is, it says once, few, many or a class for expanded clones.

D gene	clone size	V gene	J gene	CDR3 DNA	CDR3 protein
-	many	TRBV3-1	TRBJ2-1	TGTGCCAGCAGCCAAGTTCCGCGGGATGAGCAGTTCTTC	CASSQVPRDEQFF
TRBD2	-	TRBV6-1	TRBJ2-5	TGTGCCAGCAGTCTTACCCTAGCGGGGGGGCCAGAGACCCAGTACTTC	CASSLTLAGGPETQYF
-	many	TRBV7-9	TRBJ2-5	TGTGCCAGCAGACCTCGACAGGGAGGTGAGACCCAGTACTTC	CASRPRQGGETQYF
-	few	TRBV14	TRBJ1-1	TGTGCCAGCAGCCAAGGGGCAGGGGCTGGGGCTTTCTTT	CASSQGAGAGAFF
TRBD2	-	TRBV7-3	TRBJ2-3	TGTGCCAGCAGCTTAATGACTAGCGGGGCTTCAGATACGCAGTATTTT	CASSLMTSGASDTQYF
TRBD2	-	TRBV6-6	TRBJ2-3	TGTGCCAGCAGGGAGGGAGGGGCCGGAGATACGCAGTATTTT	CASREGGAGDTQYF
TRBD2	-	TRBV5-5	TRBJ2-5	TGTGCCAACAGCTTGAATCTAGCGGGGGGTGAGACCCAGTACTTC	CANSLNLAGGETQYF
-	many	TRBV5-1	TRBJ2-3	TGCGCCAGCAGCTTTTTGGGCAGGGCGGTCCCAGATACGCAGTATTTT	CASSFLGRAVPDTQYF
-	few	TRBV5-4	TRBJ1-4	TGTGCCAGCAGCTTCCCGGGCGACGCAACTAATGAAAAACTGTTTTTT	CASSFPGDATNEKLFF
TRBD2	-	TRBV11-3	TRBJ2-2	TGTGCCAGCAGTCTAACGGGACTAGCGGGGGCAAGGAACACCGGGGAGCTGTTTTTT	CASSLTGLAGARNTGELFF
-	-	TRBV7-6	TRBJ2-7	TGTGCCAGCAGCTTAGCGGGCATAGAGGACGAGCAGTACTTC	CASSLAGIEDEQYF
-	few	TRBV6-6	TRBJ1-2	TGTGCCAGCAAACTTCAGGGTACCGGTGGCTACACCTTC	CASKLQGTGGYTF
-	few	TRBV5-5	TRBJ2-3	TGTGCCCGCAGCTTGCAAGATACGCAGTATTTT	CARSLQDTQYF
-	few	TRBV18	TRBJ2-3	TGTGCCAGCTCACCCCTCCGTAACCCAGATACGCAGTATTTT	CASSPLRNPDTQYF
-	many	TRBV7-9	TRBJ2-3	TGTGCCAGCAGAGACAAGCCCTACGGGGTCAACACAGATACGCAGTATTTT	CASRDKPYGVNTDTQYF
-	few	TRBV7-4	TRBJ1-1	TGTGCCAGCAGTTTCTCGAAACGTCCAGGAAGAGACACTGAAGCTTTCTTT	CASSFSKRPGRDTEAFF
-	-	TRBV7-2	TRBJ2-5	TGTACCAGCAGCCCCGGGGACCGATCTCAAGAGACCCAGTACTTC	CTSSPGDRSQETQYF
TRBD1	-	TRBV11-3	TRBJ1-2	TGTGCCAGCAGCTTATCCGGGACAGGGGGTACCTATGGCTACACCTTC	CASSLSGTGGTYGYTF
-	many	TRBV20-1	TRBJ2-3	TGCAGTGCTAGTCGACAGTCGTCCACAGATACGCAGTATTTT	CSASRQSSTDTQYF
TRBD2	-	TRBV18	TRBJ2-1	TGTGCCAGCTCGAAATCTAGCGGGGGCTACAATGAGCAGTTCTTC	CASSKSSGGYNEQFF
TRBD1	-	TRBV7-2	TRBJ1-2	TGTGCCAGCAGCCAACCACCGGGACAGGGAGGGTATGGCTACACCTTC	CASSQPPGQGGYGYTF
-	many	TRBV18	TRBJ2-7	TGTGCCAGCTCACCATCCCAAGGGCCCTACGAGCAGTACTTC	CASSPSQGPYEQYF
-	few	TRBV6-2/TRBV6-3	TRBJ1-1	TGTGCCAGCAGCCCCCCACAGGGAAGGAACACTGAAGCTTTCTTT	CASSPPQGRNTEAFF
-	many	TRBV7-2	TRBJ2-3	TGTGCCAGCAGCTCTAAGAAAAATTTAGCGGCAGATACGCAGTATTTT	CASSSKKNLAADTQYF
-	many	TRBV27	TRBJ1-2	TGTGCCAGCAGTTTCCGCTACTCGGGGGGGCGGGATGGCTACACCTTC	CASSFRYSGGRDGYTF
-	many	TRBV6-2/TRBV6-3	TRBJ1-1	TGTGCCAGCACCTCAGCAGGTGAAGCTTTCTTT	CASTSAGEAFF
TRBD2	once	TRBV12-3/TRBV12-4	TRBJ2-1	TGTGCCAGCAGCCTTAGCGGGAGGCCGAATGAGCAGTTCTTC	CASSLSGRPNEQFF
TRBD2	many	TRBV6-2/TRBV6-3	TRBJ2-7	TGTGCCAGCAGCCGAAGACTAGCGGGGGGGAACTACGAGCAGTACTTC	CASSRRLAGGNYEQYF
-	-	TRBV7-2	TRBJ1-2	TGTGCCAGCGGGGGTGGAGGCTACACCTTC	CASGGGGYTF
TRBD1	many	TRBV5-1	TRBJ1-4	TGCGCCAGCAGCCTCGGGACAGTTAATGAAAAACTGTTTTTT	CASSLGTVNEKLFF
-	many	TRBV6-2/TRBV6-3	TRBJ2-5	TGTGCCAGCAGTTCCTTGGGGGCTGGGACCCAGTACTTC	CASSSLGAGTQYF
TRBD1	many	TRBV7-9	TRBJ2-1	TGTGCCAGCACGGACAGGGGGCCATACAATGAGCAGTTCTTC	CASTDRGPYNEQFF
TRBD1	-	TRBV6-6	TRBJ1-4	TGTGCCAGCAGCTATAGACAGGGGATAAAAGAAAAACTGTTTTTT	CASSYRQGIKEKLFF
-	once	TRBV6-6	TRBJ1-2	TGTGGCGCCCAAACCCGTGGGGGAGACTATGGCTACACCTTC	CGAQTRGGDYGYTF
TRBD1	many	TRBV7-2	TRBJ1-2	TGTGCCGGCTCGACAGGGCTGTATGGCTACACCTTC	CAGSTGLYGYTF
TRBD1	many	TRBV28	TRBJ2-7	TGTGCCAGCAATCCGGGACAGGGAACCTACGAGCAGTACTTC	CASNPGQGTYEQYF
-	few	TRBV5-1	TRBJ1-2	TGCGCCAGCAGCCGATTGGTTGCAGGGCCGAATGGCTACACCTTC	CASSRLVAGPNGYTF
-	many	TRBV7-8	TRBJ2-1	TGTGCCAGCAGCTTGCGTAAAAGCCAAGAAAGCTCCTACAATGAGCAGTTCTTC	CASSLRKSQESSYNEQFF
TRBD1	-	TRBV3-1	TRBJ1-1	TGTGCCAGCAGCCTCTGGACAGGGGGTTCGGAGAACACTGAAGCTTTCTTT	CASSLWTGGSENTEAFF
-	-	TRBV7-9	TRBJ2-7	TGTGCCAGCAGCTTCAGGGATACCTTCGACGAGCAGTACTTC	CASSFRDTFDEQYF
-	many	TRBV20-1	TRBJ2-2	TGCAGTGCTAGGGCCGGGGTTAACACCGGGGAGCTGTTTTTT	CSARAGVNTGELFF
TRBD2	-	TRBV5-1	TRBJ2-1	TGCGCCAGCAGCTTGATGATAGCGGGAGGCGATGAGCAGTTCTTC	CASSLMIAGGDEQFF
-	few	TRBV5-1	TRBJ1-4	TGCGCCAGCAGGTCCTCGGGGCAGGAGGGTGAAAAACTGTTTTTT	CASRSSGQEGEKLFF
-	-	TRBV7-9	TRBJ1-1	TGTGTCAGCAGCGTATCCTGGAGTGGAGAAGCTTTCTTT	CVSSVSWSGEAFF
TRBD1	many	TRBV20-1	TRBJ2-1	TGCAGTGCGAAGACAGGGAAAAATAACAATGAGCAGTTCTTC	CSAKTGKNNNEQFF
-	-	TRBV5-1	TRBJ1-4	TGCGCCAGCAGGGTTTCTCCGGGTGAAAAACTGTTTTTT	CASRVSPGEKLFF
TRBD2	many	TRBV5-1	TRBJ2-6	TGCGCCAGCAGCCTATCACTAGCGGGGGACCTCTCTGGGGCCAACGTCCTGACTTTC	CASSLSLAGDLSGANVLTF
-	many	TRBV6-6	TRBJ1-5	TGTGCCAGCAGTTACTACTTGGCAGGGATGAGCAATCAGCCCCAGCATTTT	CASSYYLAGMSNQPQHF
-	-	TRBV5-1	TRBJ1-5	TGCGCCAGCAGCCCGGAGGGGGGAAGCAATCAGCCCCAGCATTTT	CASSPEGGSNQPQHF
TRBD1	-	TRBV19	TRBJ2-3	TGTGCCTGTACCCTCCGGGACAGGGACACAGATACGCAGTATTTT	CACTLRDRDTDTQYF
TRBD1	few	TRBV14	TRBJ2-7	TGTGCCAGCAGCCCGATTTGGACAGGGGGCATGGAGCAGTACTTC	CASSPIWTGGMEQYF